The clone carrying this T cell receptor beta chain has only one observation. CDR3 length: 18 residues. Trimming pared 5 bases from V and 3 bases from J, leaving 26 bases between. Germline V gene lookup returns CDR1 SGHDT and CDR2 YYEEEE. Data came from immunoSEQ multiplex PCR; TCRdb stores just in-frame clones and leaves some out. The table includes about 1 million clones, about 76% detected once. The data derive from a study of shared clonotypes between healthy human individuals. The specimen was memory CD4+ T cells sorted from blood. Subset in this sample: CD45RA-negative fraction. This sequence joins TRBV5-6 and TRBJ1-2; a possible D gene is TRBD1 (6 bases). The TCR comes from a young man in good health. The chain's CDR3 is CASSSLMTPGARDYGYTF. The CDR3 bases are TGTGCCAGCAGTTCCCTGATGACTCCGGGGGCAAGGGACTATGGCTACACCTTC. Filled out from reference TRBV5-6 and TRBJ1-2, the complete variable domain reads DAGVTQSPTHLIKTRGQQVTLRCSPKSGHDTVSWYQQALGQGPQFIFQYYEEEERQRGNFPDRFSGHQFPNYSSELNVNALLLGDSALYLCASSSLMTPGARDYGYTFGSGTRLTVV.